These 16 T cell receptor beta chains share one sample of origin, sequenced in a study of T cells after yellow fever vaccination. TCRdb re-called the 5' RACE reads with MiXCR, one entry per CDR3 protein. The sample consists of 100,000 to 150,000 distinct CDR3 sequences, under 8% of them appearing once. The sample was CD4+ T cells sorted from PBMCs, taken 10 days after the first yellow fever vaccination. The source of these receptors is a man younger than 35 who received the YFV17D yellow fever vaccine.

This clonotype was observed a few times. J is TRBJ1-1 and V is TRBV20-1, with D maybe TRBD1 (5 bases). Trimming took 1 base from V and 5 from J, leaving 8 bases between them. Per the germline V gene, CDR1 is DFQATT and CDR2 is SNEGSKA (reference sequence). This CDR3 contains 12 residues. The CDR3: CSARGQGTEAFF. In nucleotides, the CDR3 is TGCAGTGCTAGAGGGCAGGGTACTGAAGCTTTCTTT.

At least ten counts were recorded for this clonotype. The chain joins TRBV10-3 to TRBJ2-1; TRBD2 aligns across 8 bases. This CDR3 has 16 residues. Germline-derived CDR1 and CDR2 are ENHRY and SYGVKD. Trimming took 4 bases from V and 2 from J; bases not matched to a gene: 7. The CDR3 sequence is CAISGVAAGAYNEQFF. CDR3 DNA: TGTGCCATCAGTGGGGTCGCAGCGGGGGCCTACAATGAGCAGTTCTTC.

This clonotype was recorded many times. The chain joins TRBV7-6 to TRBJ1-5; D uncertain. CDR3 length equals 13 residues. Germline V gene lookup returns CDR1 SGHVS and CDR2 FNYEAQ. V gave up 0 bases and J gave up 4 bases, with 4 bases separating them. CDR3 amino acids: CASSLAENQPQHF. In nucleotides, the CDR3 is TGTGCCAGCAGCTTAGCAGAAAATCAGCCCCAGCATTTT.

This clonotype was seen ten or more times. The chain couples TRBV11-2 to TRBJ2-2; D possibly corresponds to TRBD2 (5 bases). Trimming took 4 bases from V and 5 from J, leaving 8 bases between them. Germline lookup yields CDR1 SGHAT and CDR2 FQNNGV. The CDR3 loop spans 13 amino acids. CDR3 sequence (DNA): TGTGCCAGCAGCTCACAGCGGACCGGGGAGCTGTTTTTT. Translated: CASSSQRTGELFF.

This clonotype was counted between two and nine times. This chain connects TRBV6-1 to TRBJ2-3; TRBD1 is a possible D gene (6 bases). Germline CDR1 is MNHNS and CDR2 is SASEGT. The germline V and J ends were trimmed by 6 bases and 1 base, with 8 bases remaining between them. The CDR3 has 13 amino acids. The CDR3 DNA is TGTGCCAGCAGGGGGGCTGGCACAGATACGCAGTATTTT. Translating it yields CASRGAGTDTQYF.

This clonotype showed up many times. The CDR3 sequence is CATRSGGGPNEQFF. The DNA of the CDR3 is TGTGCCACCCGAAGCGGAGGGGGTCCCAATGAGCAGTTCTTC. V is TRBV5-6 and J is TRBJ2-1, with D perhaps assigned TRBD1 or TRBD2 (6 bases each). V lost 9 bases and J 6 bases, leaving 19 bases between the germline ends. CDR3 length equals 14 residues. CDR1 and CDR2 (germline): SGHDT, YYEEEE.

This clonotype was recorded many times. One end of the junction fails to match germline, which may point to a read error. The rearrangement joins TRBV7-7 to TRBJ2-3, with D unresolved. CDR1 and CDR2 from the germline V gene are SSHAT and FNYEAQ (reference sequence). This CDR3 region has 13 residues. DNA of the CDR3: TGTGCTAGCAGCCCCCGGCCGGGAGATACGCAGTATTTT. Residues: CASSPRPGDTQYF.

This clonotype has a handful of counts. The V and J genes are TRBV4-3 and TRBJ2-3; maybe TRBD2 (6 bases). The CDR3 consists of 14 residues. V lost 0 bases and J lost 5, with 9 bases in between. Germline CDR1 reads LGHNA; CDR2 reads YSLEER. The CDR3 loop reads CASSQDGGEDTQYF. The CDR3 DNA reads TGCGCCAGCAGCCAAGACGGGGGAGAAGATACGCAGTATTTT.

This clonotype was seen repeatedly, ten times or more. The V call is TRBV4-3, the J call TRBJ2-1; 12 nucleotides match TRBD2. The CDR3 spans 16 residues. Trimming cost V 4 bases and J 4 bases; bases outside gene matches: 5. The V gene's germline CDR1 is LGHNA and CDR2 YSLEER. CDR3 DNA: TGCGCCAGCAGCCCTGGGACTAGCGGGCTATACAATGAGCAGTTCTTC. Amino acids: CASSPGTSGLYNEQFF.

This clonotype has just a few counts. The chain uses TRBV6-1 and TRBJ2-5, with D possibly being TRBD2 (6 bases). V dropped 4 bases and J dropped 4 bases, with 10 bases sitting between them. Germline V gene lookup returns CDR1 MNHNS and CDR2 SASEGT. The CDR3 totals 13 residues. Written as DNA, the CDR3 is TGTGCCAGCAGTGCGGGACTCCGAGAGACCCAGTACTTC. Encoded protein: CASSAGLRETQYF.

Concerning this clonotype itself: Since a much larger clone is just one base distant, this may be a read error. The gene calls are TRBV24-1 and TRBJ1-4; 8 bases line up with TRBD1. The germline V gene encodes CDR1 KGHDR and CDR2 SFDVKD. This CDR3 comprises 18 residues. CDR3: CATTDPRATGGTNEKLFF. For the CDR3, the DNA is TGTGCCACCACTGATCCTAGAGCAACAGGGGGAACTAATGAAAAACTGTTTTTT.

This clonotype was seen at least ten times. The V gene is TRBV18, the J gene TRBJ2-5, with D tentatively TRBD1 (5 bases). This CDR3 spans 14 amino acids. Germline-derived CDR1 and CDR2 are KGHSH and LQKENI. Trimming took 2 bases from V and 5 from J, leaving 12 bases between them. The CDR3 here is CASSPNSRVETQYF. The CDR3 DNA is TGTGCCAGCTCACCAAATTCCAGGGTCGAGACCCAGTACTTC.

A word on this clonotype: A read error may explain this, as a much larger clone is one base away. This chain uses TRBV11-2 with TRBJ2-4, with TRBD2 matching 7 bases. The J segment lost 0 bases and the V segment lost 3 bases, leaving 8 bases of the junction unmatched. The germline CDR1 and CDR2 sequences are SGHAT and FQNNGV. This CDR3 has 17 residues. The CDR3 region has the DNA TGTGCCAGCAGCTTGTCCGGGACTACCGGAGCCAAAAACATTCAGTACTTC. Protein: CASSLSGTTGAKNIQYF. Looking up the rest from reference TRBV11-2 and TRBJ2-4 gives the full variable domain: EAGVAQSPRYKIIEKRQSVAFWCNPISGHATLYWYQQILGQGPKLLIQFQNNGVVDDSQLPKDRFSAERLKGVDSTLKIQPAKLEDSAVYLCASSLSGTTGAKNIQYFGAGTRLSVL.

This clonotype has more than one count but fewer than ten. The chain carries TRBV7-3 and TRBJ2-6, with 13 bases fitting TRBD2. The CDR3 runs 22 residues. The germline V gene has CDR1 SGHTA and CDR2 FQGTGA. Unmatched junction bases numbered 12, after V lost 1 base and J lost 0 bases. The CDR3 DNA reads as TGTGCCAGCAGCTTAATCCTCCGCGGACTAGCGGGGGTCCGCTCTGGGGCCAACGTCCTGACTTTC. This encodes CASSLILRGLAGVRSGANVLTF.

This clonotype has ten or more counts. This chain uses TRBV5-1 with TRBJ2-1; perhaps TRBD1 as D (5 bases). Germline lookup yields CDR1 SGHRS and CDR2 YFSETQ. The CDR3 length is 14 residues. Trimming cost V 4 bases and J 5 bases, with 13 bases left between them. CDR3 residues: CASSGQGANNEQFF. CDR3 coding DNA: TGCGCCAGCAGCGGCCAAGGGGCGAACAATGAGCAGTTCTTC.

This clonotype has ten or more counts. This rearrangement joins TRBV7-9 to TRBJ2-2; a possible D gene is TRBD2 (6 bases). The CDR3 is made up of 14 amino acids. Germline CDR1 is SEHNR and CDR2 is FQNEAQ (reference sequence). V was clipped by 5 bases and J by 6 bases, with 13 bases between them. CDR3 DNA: TGTGCCAGCAGCCCCGGGGGAAGGTCCGGGGAGCTGTTTTTT. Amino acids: CASSPGGRSGELFF.